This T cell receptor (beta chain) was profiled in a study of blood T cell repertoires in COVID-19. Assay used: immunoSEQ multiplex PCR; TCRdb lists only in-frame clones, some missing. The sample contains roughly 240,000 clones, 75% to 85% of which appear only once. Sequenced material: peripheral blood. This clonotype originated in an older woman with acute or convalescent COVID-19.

CDR3: CASSRGQGSALSTEAFF. The CDR3 bases are TGTGCCAGCAGCCGGGGACAGGGAAGTGCCCTTTCCACTGAAGCTTTCTTT. The rearrangement joins TRBV4-2 to TRBJ1-1; 9 bases fit TRBD1. J was trimmed by 4 bases and V by 4 bases; bases with no gene match: 13. The CDR3 contains 17 residues. In germline, CDR1 is LGHNA, CDR2 YNFKEQ.